These 26 T cell receptor beta chains originate from one sample sequenced in a study of blood T cells in healthy people across ages. A second PCR, run for about 7 to 12 cycles, used a sample-barcoded 5' primer plus a J-beta primer mix. TCRdb processed the 5' RACE reads anew with MiXCR; each CDR3 protein has one entry. The repertoire holds about 1.1 million distinct CDR3 sequences, with approximately 38% as singletons. The sample was blood. These TCRs come from a young man in good health.

This clonotype was picked up a small number of times. The genes are TRBV2 and TRBJ2-3; D could derive from TRBD1 or TRBD2 (6 bases each). Trimming removed 7 bases at V and 5 bases at J, with 19 bases between. The CDR3 runs 15 residues. Germline lookup yields CDR1 SNHLY and CDR2 FYNNEI. The CDR3 bases are TGTGCCAGCACCCGGGGGCGCGATTCTGGAGATACGCAGTATTTT. Translated: CASTRGRDSGDTQYF. The full variable domain, rest sourced from reference TRBV2 and TRBJ2-3, is EPEVTQTPSHQVTQMGQEVILRCVPISNHLYFYWYRQILGQKVEFLVSFYNNEISEKSEIFDDQFSVERPDGSNFTLKIRSTKLEDSAMYFCASTRGRDSGDTQYFGPGTRLTVL.

This clonotype was observed a single time. The CDR3 nucleotides read TGCAGTGCCAGCCGGACAGGGAGGGATCAGCCCCAGCATTTT. Its translation: CSASRTGRDQPQHF. The chain recombines TRBV20-1 with TRBJ1-5; 8 nucleotides agree with TRBD1. V was pared by 6 bases and J by 5 bases, with 9 bases of the junction left unmatched. CDR1 and CDR2 (germline): DFQATT, SNEGSKA (reference sequence). The CDR3 covers 14 residues.

This clonotype was detected only a few times. The V and J genes are TRBV7-2 and TRBJ2-3, with 9 bases identical to TRBD1. J lost 2 bases, V lost 10 bases, and 7 bases had no gene match. The CDR3 contains 14 residues. Germline V CDR1 and CDR2: SGHTA, FQGNSA. As DNA, the CDR3 is TGTGCCACGTCGGGGACAGGGAACACAGATACGCAGTATTTT. Its translation is CATSGTGNTDTQYF.

This chain uses TRBV12-3 or TRBV12-4 with TRBJ1-3; D gene ambiguous. CDR3 length: 12 amino acids. V was clipped by 10 bases and J by 4 bases, with 11 bases between them. The CDR3 nucleotides read TGTGCCATCGACACCTCCGGAAACACCATATATTTT. Its protein product is CAIDTSGNTIYF.

The chain recombines TRBV7-2 with TRBJ2-6, with no clear D. Germline V gene data show CDR1 as SGHTA and CDR2 as FQGNSA. This CDR3 is built from 13 residues. Trimming removed 1 base from V and 6 bases from J, with 4 bases in between. This CDR3 is CASSLGAANVLTF. The CDR3 region has the DNA TGTGCCAGCAGCTTAGGGGCGGCCAACGTCCTGACTTTC.

This clonotype was seen only a few times. One end of the junction fails to match germline, which may point to a read error. This sequence joins TRBV12-3 or TRBV12-4 and TRBJ1-5; a weak D match, TRBD1 (6 bases). The CDR3 consists of 15 residues. The CDR3 coding sequence is TGTGTCAGCAGTTTAGGACAGAATAGCAATCAGCCCCAGCATTTT. Residues: CVSSLGQNSNQPQHF.

About this clonotype itself: Being one base from a much bigger clone, this may be a read error. This chain connects TRBV4-3 to TRBJ1-2; 7 bases are shared with TRBD1. This CDR3 spans 15 amino acids. The V gene end was trimmed by 5 bases and the J gene end by 2 bases; junction bases not matched to a gene: 8. CDR1 LGHNA and CDR2 YSLEER come from the germline V gene. The DNA of the CDR3 is TGCGCCAGCAGCTCACGACAGGGTTGGAACTATGGCTACACCTTC. It translates to CASSSRQGWNYGYTF.

There are many counts of this clonotype. The germline gene is not matched at one end of the junction; a read error may be the cause. The chain joins TRBV5-1 to TRBJ2-3, with D unclear. Germline V gene data show CDR1 as SGHRS and CDR2 as YFSETQ. The CDR3 covers 13 residues. The CDR3: CASSFPGTDTQYF. The CDR3 nucleotides read TGTGCCAGCAGCTTCCCCGGCACAGATACGCAGTATTTT.

The chain is built from TRBV18 and TRBJ1-1; the D gene is possibly TRBD1 (5 bases). The V end was cut by 0 bases, the J end by 8 bases, with 19 bases between. Germline V gene data show CDR1 as KGHSH and CDR2 as LQKENI. The CDR3 extends over 16 amino acids. The CDR3 DNA sequence: TGTGCCAGCTCACCACCCATCGGGAGCAGGGATCGGGAAGCTTTCTTT. This translates into CASSPPIGSRDREAFF.

This clonotype has just a few counts. This rearrangement joins TRBV4-3 to TRBJ1-4; 8 nucleotides line up with TRBD1. The CDR3 covers 14 residues. Per the germline V gene, CDR1 is LGHNA and CDR2 is YSLEER. The junction had 5 bases not matched to a gene; V was cut back by 6 bases and J by 5 bases. CDR3 loop: CASSPGQANEKLFF. The CDR3 DNA reads TGCGCCAGCAGTCCGGGACAGGCGAATGAAAAACTGTTTTTT.

This clonotype has a handful of counts. This chain uses TRBV28 with TRBJ2-5; D call uncertain. V was clipped by 3 bases and J by 0 bases, with 8 bases between them. Germline V gene sequence: CDR1 MDHEN, CDR2 SYDVKM. The CDR3 sequence is 14 residues long. The CDR3 loop reads CASSLVSYQETQYF. CDR3 nucleotides: TGTGCCAGCAGTTTGGTCTCGTACCAAGAGACCCAGTACTTC.

CDR3 bases: TGTGCCAGCAGTTACTCGAATGGGCATTCACCCCTCCACTTT. Protein sequence: CASSYSNGHSPLHF. The chain carries TRBV6-6 and TRBJ1-6; no clear D gene. Per germline, CDR1 MNHNY and CDR2 SVGAGI (reference sequence). Trimming took off 0 bases at V and 8 bases at J, with 8 bases between the two ends. This CDR3 has 14 amino acids.

The CDR3: CASSQLEVGNYEQYF. CDR3 nucleotides: TGTGCCAGCAGCCAACTTGAGGTGGGGAACTACGAGCAGTACTTC. This chain connects TRBV3-1 to TRBJ2-7; D is uncertain. This CDR3 contains 15 residues. The ends were cut back, 2 bases at V and 3 bases at J, with 14 bases in the middle. Germline V lookup: CDR1 LGHDT, CDR2 YNNKEL (reference sequence).

The rearrangement joins TRBV9 to TRBJ2-2; D is unclear. The CDR3 is 16 amino acids. The germline V gene encodes CDR1 SGDLS and CDR2 YYNGEE. V lost 3 bases, J lost 0 bases, and 12 bases lay in between. CDR3 DNA: TGTGCCAGCAGCGATGCGGTGAACGCGAACACCGGGGAGCTGTTTTTT. This translates into CASSDAVNANTGELFF.

This clonotype was picked up a small number of times. The chain combines TRBV12-3 or TRBV12-4 with TRBJ1-4; perhaps TRBD1 as D (6 bases). This CDR3 is 14 amino acids long. Trimming pared 5 bases from V and 4 bases from J, leaving 11 bases between. CDR3 in amino acids: CASSEDRLNEKLFF. Here the CDR3 DNA reads TGTGCCAGCAGTGAGGACAGACTTAATGAAAAACTGTTTTTT.

This clonotype was seen just once. The chain combines TRBV11-1 with TRBJ2-5, with TRBD1 identical over 10 bases. Losses at the gene ends were 6 bases for V and 11 bases for J; bases not matched to a gene: 15. CDR3 length: 15 amino acids. Germline CDR1 is SGHAT and CDR2 is FQDESV (reference sequence). The CDR3 DNA follows: TGTGCCAGCAGAAAACCGGGACAGGGGACAGATGAGCAGTACTTC. It codes for CASRKPGQGTDEQYF. Full variable domain (missing parts from reference TRBV11-1 and TRBJ2-5): EAEVAQSPRYKITEKSQAVAFWCDPISGHATLYWYRQILGQGPELLVQFQDESVVDDSQLPKDRFSAERLKGVDSTLKIQPAELGDSAMYLCASRKPGQGTDEQYFGPGTRLLVL.

This clonotype was recorded a few times. This chain links TRBV29-1 with TRBJ2-2; 7 positions agree with TRBD1. This CDR3 is 12 amino acids long. The germline V gene has CDR1 SQVTM and CDR2 ANQGSEA. Unmatched junction bases numbered 11, after V lost 6 bases and J lost 13 bases. CDR3 DNA: TGCAGCGTAGACTACAGGGGATCCGGGCTGTTTTTT. Amino acid sequence: CSVDYRGSGLFF.

The CDR3 reads CASTWGGSETQYF. CDR3 bases: TGTGCCAGCACCTGGGGGGGGAGCGAGACCCAGTACTTC. V is TRBV21-1 and J is TRBJ2-7; the D call of TRBD1 is as the table states it, not checked on the DNA. The J call may be in error: the DNA end matches TRBJ2-5 better. TRBV21-1 is marked as a pseudogene. This CDR3 is built from 13 residues.

As concerns this clonotype: A read error may account for a junction end that differs from germline. The chain uses TRBV5-1 and TRBJ2-1; 7 bases are shared with TRBD2. This CDR3 has 16 residues. Germline loops: CDR1 SGHRS, CDR2 YFSETQ. The CDR3 nucleotides are TGCGCCAGCAGTTACTCTAGCGGCCGCTCCTACAATAAGCAGTTCTTC. The encoded protein is CASSYSSGRSYNKQFF.

The sample holds a few counts of this clonotype. The rearrangement links TRBV27 to TRBJ2-3; D gene unclear. The CDR3 has 14 amino acids. V was clipped by 6 bases and J by 3 bases, with 13 bases between them. CDR1 is MNHEY, CDR2 SMNVEV, per germline (reference sequence). In DNA, the CDR3 is TGTGCCAGCAGCCCGTCTCGTCGGACAGATACGCAGTATTTT. Translating gives CASSPSRRTDTQYF.

The CDR3 protein is CASSSWTSGGTGIAEQFF. The CDR3 bases are TGTGCCAGCAGCTCCTGGACTAGCGGGGGGACAGGGATCGCCGAGCAGTTCTTC. J is TRBJ2-1 and V is TRBV7-9, with TRBD2 identical over 14 bases. The V and J ends lost 4 bases and 10 bases, in that order; junction bases with no gene match: 15. Per germline, CDR1 SEHNR and CDR2 FQNEAQ (reference sequence). The CDR3 covers 18 residues. Full variable domain (rest looked up from reference TRBV7-9 and TRBJ2-1): DTGVSQNPRHKITKRGQNVTFRCDPISEHNRLYWYRQTLGQGPEFLTYFQNEAQLEKSRLLSDRFSAERPKGSFSTLEIQRTEQGDSAMYLCASSSWTSGGTGIAEQFFGPGTRLTVL.

V usage is TRBV10-3 and J usage is TRBJ2-4; 9 bases are a match to TRBD1. The junction had 8 bases not matched to a gene; V was cut back by 3 bases and J by 2 bases. This CDR3 is built from 17 residues. Germline CDR1 and CDR2: ENHRY and SYGVKD. CDR3 coding DNA: TGTGCCATCAGTGACGCTTCGGGACAGGGCACCAAAAACATTCAGTACTTC. Its protein product is CAISDASGQGTKNIQYF.

This chain links TRBV30 with TRBJ1-1; 7 bases match TRBD1. The CDR3 consists of 14 residues. The germline gives CDR1 GTSNPN, CDR2 SVGIG (reference sequence). Trimming at V came to 0 bases and at J to 4 bases, leaving 5 bases not matched to a gene. The CDR3 sequence: CAWSVQGFGTEAFF. CDR3 sequence (DNA): TGTGCCTGGAGTGTACAGGGGTTCGGCACTGAAGCTTTCTTT.

In this sample, this clonotype turned up many times. The chain carries TRBV6-4 and TRBJ2-1; D is unclear. This CDR3 contains 14 residues. The germline V and J ends were trimmed by 2 bases and 0 bases, with 5 bases remaining between them. Germline V CDR1 and CDR2: MRHNA, SNTAGT. CDR3 residues: CASSDKHSYNEQFF. The CDR3 nucleotides are TGTGCCAGCAGTGACAAACACTCCTACAATGAGCAGTTCTTC.

This clonotype was seen only a few times. The chain uses TRBV20-1 and TRBJ1-2; 10 bases are a match to TRBD1. This CDR3 contains 13 residues. CDR1 is DFQATT, CDR2 SNEGSKA, per germline (reference sequence). V was pared by 4 bases and J by 6 bases, with 5 bases of the junction left unmatched. Here the CDR3 reads CSATGTGANGYTF. The CDR3 DNA reads as TGCAGTGCTACCGGGACAGGGGCGAATGGCTACACCTTC.

The J gene is TRBJ1-1, the V gene TRBV20-1; the D gene is possibly TRBD1 (6 bases). The CDR3 has 17 residues. From germline, CDR1 is DFQATT and CDR2 SNEGSKA (reference sequence). V lost 1 base to trimming and J lost 0 bases, with 18 bases between them. The CDR3 sequence: CSARVTGPFSVNTEAFF. The CDR3, as DNA: TGCAGTGCTAGAGTCACAGGGCCTTTCTCCGTGAACACTGAAGCTTTCTTT.